These 15 T cell receptor beta chains came from one sample sequenced in a study of blood T cell repertoires in COVID-19. Clones were sequenced by immunoSEQ multiplex PCR, and TCRdb holds only the in-frame ones, with some missing. The profile shows 280,000 or so clones, around 85% of them singletons. The sample comprised PBMCs or T cells enriched from blood (not recorded which). The source of these receptors is a woman between 40 and 55 years old who had recovered from COVID-19.

The chain is built from TRBV11-2 and TRBJ2-1; D unresolved. The CDR3 is made up of 15 amino acids. V was cut by 3 bases and J by 8 bases, with 17 bases left in between. Germline values: CDR1 SGHAT, CDR2 FQNNGV. The DNA for the CDR3 is TGTGCCAGCAGCTTCCTAGTGAGGATCAACGATGAGCAGTTCTTC. It is translated as CASSFLVRINDEQFF. The full variable domain, completed using reference TRBV11-2 and TRBJ2-1, is EAGVAQSPRYKIIEKRQSVAFWCNPISGHATLYWYQQILGQGPKLLIQFQNNGVVDDSQLPKDRFSAERLKGVDSTLKIQPAKLEDSAVYLCASSFLVRINDEQFFGPGTRLTVL.

This clone was seen only once. This chain joins TRBV2 and TRBJ2-3; a weak D match, TRBD1 (6 bases). The germline V gene encodes CDR1 SNHLY and CDR2 FYNNEI. Trimming removed 4 bases at V and 5 bases at J, with 10 bases between. This CDR3 is built from 13 residues. CDR3 region: CASSVQGQDTQYF. The CDR3 DNA follows: TGTGCCAGCAGTGTGCAGGGGCAAGATACGCAGTATTTT.

The rearrangement uses TRBV11-2 and TRBJ2-5; 7 bases map to TRBD2. The germline gives CDR1 SGHAT, CDR2 FQNNGV. This CDR3 spans 17 amino acids. With 1 base clipped from V and 5 bases from J, the junction kept 13 bases outside the gene matches. The CDR3 protein is CASSLGKGGSVQETQYF. In DNA form, the CDR3 reads TGTGCCAGCAGCTTAGGGAAGGGCGGGAGTGTCCAGGAGACCCAGTACTTC.

The chain couples TRBV27 to TRBJ2-1, with 8 bases identical to TRBD1. Germline CDR1 reads MNHEY; CDR2 reads SMNVEV (reference sequence). This CDR3 is 14 amino acids long. V dropped 5 bases and J dropped 7; count of bases not matched to a gene: 7. In DNA form, the CDR3 reads TGTGCCAGCAGTCCCCAGGGGGCGCGGAATGAGCAGTTCTTC. This codes for CASSPQGARNEQFF.

This chain uses TRBV5-1 with TRBJ2-5, with D perhaps TRBD2 (6 bases). V was clipped by 2 bases and J by 4 bases, with 9 bases between them. Germline V lookup: CDR1 SGHRS, CDR2 YFSETQ. There are 13 residues in the CDR3. CDR3 region: CASSLISGETQYF. The DNA for the CDR3 is TGCGCCAGCAGCTTAATTAGCGGAGAGACCCAGTACTTC.

This clone was detected only a few times. This chain uses TRBV29-1 with TRBJ1-1; 7 positions agree with TRBD1. Germline assignment: CDR1 SQVTM and CDR2 ANQGSEA. The CDR3 spans 14 residues. Trimming took 4 bases from V and 5 from J; bases not matched to a gene: 10. The CDR3 protein is CSVGMGQFQTEAFF. CDR3 in DNA: TGCAGCGTTGGAATGGGACAGTTTCAGACTGAAGCTTTCTTT.

The chain combines TRBV19 with TRBJ1-1; D is perhaps TRBD1 (5 bases). In germline, CDR1 is LNHDA, CDR2 SQIVND (reference sequence). The CDR3 extends over 13 amino acids. V was shortened by 5 bases and J by 4 bases, with 11 bases between the two germline ends. The CDR3 reads CASSSRQSTEAFF. The DNA for the CDR3 is TGTGCCAGTAGTTCGAGACAGAGCACTGAAGCTTTCTTT.

This chain uses TRBV2 with TRBJ2-7; D unclear. Germline V lookup: CDR1 SNHLY, CDR2 FYNNEI. There are 12 residues in the CDR3. Trimming took off 3 bases at V and 6 bases at J, with 9 bases between the two ends. The CDR3 nucleotides are TGTGCCAGCAGTGAGACCAGGTCCGAGCAGTACTTC. It is translated as CASSETRSEQYF.

This clone was seen a few times. The chain couples TRBV29-1 to TRBJ1-2; D not certain. The CDR3 consists of 13 residues. Germline CDR1 is SQVTM and CDR2 is ANQGSEA. V shed 4 bases and J shed 2 bases, with 11 bases lying between them. CDR3 in amino acids: CSVGGFGNYGYTF. In DNA, the CDR3 is TGCAGCGTTGGAGGGTTCGGGAACTATGGCTACACCTTC.

V is TRBV5-1 and J is TRBJ1-4; a possible D gene is TRBD1 (6 bases). V was shortened by 0 bases and J by 6 bases, with 15 bases between the two germline ends. Looked up from germline, CDR1 is SGHRS and CDR2 is YFSETQ. The CDR3 totals 16 residues. The CDR3, as DNA: TGCGCCAGCAGCTTGGGACTACAGGGAACGGATGAAAAACTGTTTTTT. This translates into CASSLGLQGTDEKLFF.

V usage is TRBV12-5 and J usage is TRBJ2-3; the D gene is possibly TRBD1 (6 bases). The ends were cut back, 6 bases at V and 6 bases at J, with 13 bases in the middle. The CDR3 contains 13 residues. The germline CDR1 and CDR2 sequences are LGHNT and FRNRAP. This CDR3 reads CASGYTGTDTQYF. The CDR3 DNA reads TGTGCTAGTGGGTACACAGGGACGGATACGCAGTATTTT.

The V and J genes are TRBV29-1 and TRBJ1-2, with D possibly being TRBD1 (5 bases). V was pared by 6 bases and J by 7 bases, with 12 bases between. CDR3 length: 11 amino acids. Germline V gene data show CDR1 as SQVTM and CDR2 as ANQGSEA. Written as DNA, the CDR3 is TGCAGCGTCCGGGGGAGTACTGGCTACACCTTC. Translating it yields CSVRGSTGYTF. Supplemented by reference TRBV29-1 and TRBJ1-2, the full variable domain reads SAVISQKPSRDICQRGTSLTIQCQVDSQVTMMFWYRQQPGQSLTLIATANQGSEATYESGFVIDKFPISRPNLTFSTLTVSNMSPEDSSIYLCSVRGSTGYTFGSGTRLTVV.

CDR3 amino acids: CASSFPDFSPNTDTQYF. CDR3 bases: TGTGCCAGCAGCTTTCCAGACTTCTCTCCAAACACAGATACGCAGTATTTT. V and J are TRBV7-2 and TRBJ2-3; D remains unclear. This CDR3 spans 17 amino acids. V lost 3 bases to trimming and J lost 2 bases, with 18 bases between them. Per germline, CDR1 SGHTA and CDR2 FQGNSA.

The chain carries TRBV7-9 and TRBJ2-7; 8 bases agree with TRBD1. The V segment lost 4 bases and the J segment 4 bases; nucleotides outside the gene matches: 9. From germline, CDR1 is SEHNR and CDR2 FQNEAQ (reference sequence). This CDR3 contains 15 residues. CDR3 residues: CASSSSDRGRYEQYF. The CDR3 region has the DNA TGTGCCAGCAGCTCCTCCGACAGGGGCAGATACGAGCAGTACTTC.

The chain combines TRBV27 with TRBJ2-5, with 8 bases that match TRBD2. V lost 6 bases to trimming and J lost 3 bases; unmatched junction nucleotides: 9. Germline V gene data show CDR1 as MNHEY and CDR2 as SMNVEV (reference sequence). This CDR3 spans 15 amino acids. The DNA for the CDR3 is TGTGCCAGCAGAAGGGAGTTGACTAGCGAAGAGACCCAGTACTTC. As protein: CASRRELTSEETQYF.